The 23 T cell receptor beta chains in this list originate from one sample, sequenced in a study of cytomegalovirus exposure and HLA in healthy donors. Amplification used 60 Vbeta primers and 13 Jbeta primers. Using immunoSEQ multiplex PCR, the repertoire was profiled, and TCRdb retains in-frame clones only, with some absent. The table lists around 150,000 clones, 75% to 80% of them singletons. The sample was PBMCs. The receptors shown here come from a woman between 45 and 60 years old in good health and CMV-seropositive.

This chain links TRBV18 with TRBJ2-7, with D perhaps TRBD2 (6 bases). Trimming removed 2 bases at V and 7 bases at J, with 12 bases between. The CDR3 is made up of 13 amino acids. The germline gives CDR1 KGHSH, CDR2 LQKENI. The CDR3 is CASSPYSAGEQYF. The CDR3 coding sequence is TGTGCCAGCTCACCATACTCCGCGGGGGAGCAGTACTTC.

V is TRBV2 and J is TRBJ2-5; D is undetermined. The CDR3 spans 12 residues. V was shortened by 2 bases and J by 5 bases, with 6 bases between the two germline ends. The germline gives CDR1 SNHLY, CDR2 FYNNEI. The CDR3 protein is CASSERVETQYF. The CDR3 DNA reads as TGTGCCAGCAGTGAACGGGTGGAGACCCAGTACTTC.

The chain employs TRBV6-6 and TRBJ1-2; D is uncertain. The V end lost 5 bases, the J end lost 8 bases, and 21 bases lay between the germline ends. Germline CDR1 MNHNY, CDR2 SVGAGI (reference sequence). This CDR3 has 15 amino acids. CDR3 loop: CASSPASAATGGYTF. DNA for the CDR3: TGTGCCAGCAGTCCAGCTTCTGCCGCAACGGGAGGCTACACCTTC.

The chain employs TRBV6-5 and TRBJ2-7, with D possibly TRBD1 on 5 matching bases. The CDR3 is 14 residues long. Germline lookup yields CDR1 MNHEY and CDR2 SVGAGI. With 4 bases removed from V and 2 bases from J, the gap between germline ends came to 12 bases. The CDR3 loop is CASSFNPGTYEQYF. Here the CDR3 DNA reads TGTGCCAGCAGTTTTAACCCAGGGACCTACGAGCAGTACTTC.

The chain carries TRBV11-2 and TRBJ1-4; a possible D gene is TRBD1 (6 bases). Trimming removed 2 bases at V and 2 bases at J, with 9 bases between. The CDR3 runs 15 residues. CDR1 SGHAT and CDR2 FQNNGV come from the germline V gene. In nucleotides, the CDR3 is TGTGCCAGCAGCTTATCTCAGGGGACTAATGAAAAACTGTTTTTT. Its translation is CASSLSQGTNEKLFF.

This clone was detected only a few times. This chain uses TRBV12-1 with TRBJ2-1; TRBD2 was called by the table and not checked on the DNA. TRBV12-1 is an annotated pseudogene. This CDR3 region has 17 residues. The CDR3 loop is CASSNRTSRRMRNEQFF. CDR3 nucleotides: TGTGCCAGCAGCAACCGGACTAGTCGCCGTATGAGAAATGAGCAGTTCTTC.

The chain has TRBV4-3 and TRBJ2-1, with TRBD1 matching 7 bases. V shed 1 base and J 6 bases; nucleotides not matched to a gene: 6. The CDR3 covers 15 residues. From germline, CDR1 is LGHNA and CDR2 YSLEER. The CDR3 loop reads CASSQVSGQFNEQFF. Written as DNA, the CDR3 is TGCGCCAGCAGCCAAGTATCGGGACAGTTCAATGAGCAGTTCTTC.

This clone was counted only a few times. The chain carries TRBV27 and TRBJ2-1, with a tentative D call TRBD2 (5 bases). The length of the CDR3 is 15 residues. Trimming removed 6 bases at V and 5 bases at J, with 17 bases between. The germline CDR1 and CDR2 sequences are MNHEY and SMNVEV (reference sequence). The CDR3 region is CASSAGSVRDNEQFF. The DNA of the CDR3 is TGTGCCAGCAGCGCTGGAAGCGTGAGGGACAATGAGCAGTTCTTC.

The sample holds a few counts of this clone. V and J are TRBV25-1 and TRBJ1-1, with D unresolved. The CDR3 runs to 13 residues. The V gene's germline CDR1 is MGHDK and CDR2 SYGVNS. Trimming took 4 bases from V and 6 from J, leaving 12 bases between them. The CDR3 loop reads CASSVTPESEAFF. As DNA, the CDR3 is TGTGCCAGCAGTGTTACACCCGAATCTGAAGCTTTCTTT.

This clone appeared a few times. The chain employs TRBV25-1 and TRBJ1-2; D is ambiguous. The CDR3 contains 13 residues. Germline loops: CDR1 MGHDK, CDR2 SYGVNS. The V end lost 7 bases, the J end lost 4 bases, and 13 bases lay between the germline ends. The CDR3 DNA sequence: TGTGCCAGCACTCCCGGTGAGGGCTATGGCTACACCTTC. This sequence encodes CASTPGEGYGYTF.

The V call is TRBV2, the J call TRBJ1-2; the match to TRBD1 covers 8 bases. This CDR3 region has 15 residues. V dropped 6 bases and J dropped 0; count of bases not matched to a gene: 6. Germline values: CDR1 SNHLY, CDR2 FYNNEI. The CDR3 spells CASRVTGGPNYGYTF. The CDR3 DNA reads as TGTGCCAGCAGAGTTACAGGGGGACCTAACTATGGCTACACCTTC.

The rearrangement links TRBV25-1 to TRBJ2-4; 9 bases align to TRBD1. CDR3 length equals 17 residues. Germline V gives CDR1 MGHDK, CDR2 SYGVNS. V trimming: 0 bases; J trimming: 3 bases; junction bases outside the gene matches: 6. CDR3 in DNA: TGTGCCAGCAGTGAATACAGACAGGGGGTTGGCAAAAACATTCAGTACTTC. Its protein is CASSEYRQGVGKNIQYF.

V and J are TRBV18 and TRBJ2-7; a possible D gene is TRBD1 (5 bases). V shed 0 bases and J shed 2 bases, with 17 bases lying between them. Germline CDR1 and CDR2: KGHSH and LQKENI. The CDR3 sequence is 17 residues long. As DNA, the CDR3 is TGTGCCAGCTCACCACCCGGACCCGCACCAGGGACCTACGAGCAGTACTTC. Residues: CASSPPGPAPGTYEQYF.

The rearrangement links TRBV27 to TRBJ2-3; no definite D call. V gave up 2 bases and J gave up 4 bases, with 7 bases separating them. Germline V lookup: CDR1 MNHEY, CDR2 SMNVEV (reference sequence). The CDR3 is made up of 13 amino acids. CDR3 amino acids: CASSLRGADTQYF. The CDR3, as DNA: TGTGCCAGCAGTTTACGAGGAGCAGATACGCAGTATTTT.

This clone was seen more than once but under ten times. CDR3 amino acids: CASSSPAGFSGANVLTF. In nucleotides, the CDR3 is TGTGCCAGCAGCTCTCCAGCGGGTTTCTCTGGGGCCAACGTCCTGACTTTC. This chain joins TRBV7-9 and TRBJ2-6; D is possibly TRBD2 (6 bases). The germline gives CDR1 SEHNR, CDR2 FQNEAQ (reference sequence). The CDR3 extends over 17 amino acids. Between the trimmed V and J ends, which lost 4 bases and 0 bases, there was a span of 13 bases.

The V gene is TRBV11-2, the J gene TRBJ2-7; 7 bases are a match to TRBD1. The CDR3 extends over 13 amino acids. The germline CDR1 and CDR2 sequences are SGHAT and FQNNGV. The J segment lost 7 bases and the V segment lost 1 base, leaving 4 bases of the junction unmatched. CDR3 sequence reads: CASSLVPDREQYF. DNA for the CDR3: TGTGCCAGCAGCTTAGTACCGGACAGGGAGCAGTACTTC.

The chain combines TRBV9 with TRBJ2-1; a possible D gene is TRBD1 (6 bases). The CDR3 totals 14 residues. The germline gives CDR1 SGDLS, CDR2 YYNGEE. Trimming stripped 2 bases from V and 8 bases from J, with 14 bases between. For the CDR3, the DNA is TGTGCCAGCAGCGTGGTTGTGGGGACACATGAGCAGTTCTTC. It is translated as CASSVVVGTHEQFF.

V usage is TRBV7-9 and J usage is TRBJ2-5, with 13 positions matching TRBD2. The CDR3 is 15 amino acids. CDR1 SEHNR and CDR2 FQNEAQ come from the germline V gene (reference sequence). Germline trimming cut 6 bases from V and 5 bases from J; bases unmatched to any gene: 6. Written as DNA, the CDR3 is TGTGCCAGCAGTAGAGGGACTAGCGGGGTCGAGACCCAGTACTTC. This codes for CASSRGTSGVETQYF.

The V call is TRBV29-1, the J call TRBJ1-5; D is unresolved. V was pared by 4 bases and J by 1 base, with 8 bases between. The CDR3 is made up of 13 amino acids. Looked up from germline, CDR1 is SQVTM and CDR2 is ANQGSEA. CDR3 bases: TGCAGCGTTGCACGCGGGAGCAATCAGCCCCAGCATTTT. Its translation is CSVARGSNQPQHF.

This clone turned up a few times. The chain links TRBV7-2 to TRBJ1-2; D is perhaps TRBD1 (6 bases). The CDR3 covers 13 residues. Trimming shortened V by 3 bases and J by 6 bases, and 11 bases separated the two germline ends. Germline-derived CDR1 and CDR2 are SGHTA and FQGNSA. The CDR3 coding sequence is TGTGCCAGCAGCTTTGGGGGGGGCGATGGCTACACCTTC. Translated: CASSFGGGDGYTF.

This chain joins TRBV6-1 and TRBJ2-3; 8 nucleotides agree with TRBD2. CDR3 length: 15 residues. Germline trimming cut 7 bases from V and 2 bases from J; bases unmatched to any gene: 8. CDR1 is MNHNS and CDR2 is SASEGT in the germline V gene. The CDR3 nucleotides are TGTGCCAGCAACCCCGCGGGGGGATTCACAGATACGCAGTATTTT. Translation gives CASNPAGGFTDTQYF.

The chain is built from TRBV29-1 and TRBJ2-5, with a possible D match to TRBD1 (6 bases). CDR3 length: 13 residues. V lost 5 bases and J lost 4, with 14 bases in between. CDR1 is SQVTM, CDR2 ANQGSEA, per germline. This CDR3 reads CSVHRAIGETQYF. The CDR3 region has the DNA TGCAGCGTTCACAGGGCAATTGGAGAGACCCAGTACTTC.

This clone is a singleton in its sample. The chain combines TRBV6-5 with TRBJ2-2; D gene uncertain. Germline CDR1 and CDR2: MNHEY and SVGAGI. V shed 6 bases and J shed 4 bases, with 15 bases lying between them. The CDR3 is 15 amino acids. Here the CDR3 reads CASRRILEATGELFF. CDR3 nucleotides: TGTGCCAGCAGACGAATATTAGAGGCCACCGGGGAGCTGTTTTTT.